This T cell receptor beta chain was documented in a study of naive and memory T cell subsets. General study points: Naive repertoires, especially CD8, held a few larger clonotypes, possibly memory cells re-expressing CD45RA.

V was clipped by 10 bases and J by 7 bases, with 20 bases between them. The CDR3 runs to 14 residues. CDR1 is SGHVS and CDR2 is FQNEAQ in the germline V gene. Two oligonucleotides, mixed equimolar, formed the beta constant-region primer covering TRBC1 and TRBC2. Four rounds of PCR amplified the ligated cDNA using nested alpha and beta constant-region primers plus SP2. One entry per CDR3 protein results from TCRdb running MiXCR on the UMI-ligation and nested PCR reads. The repertoire holds over 110,000 distinct CDR3 sequences, with roughly a fifth as singletons. Cells stained for CD3, CD4, CD8, CD45RA and CD27 were sorted into four subsets. Regarding this clonotype: The antigen is unknown.

This clonotype was sampled from a human donor in good health. The genes are TRBV7-8 and TRBJ1-5; no clear D gene. Sequencing used naive CD8+ T cells from blood. DNA of the CDR3: TGTGCCACGGCCCCCGAGGTAGCTGGCCAGCCCCAGCATTTT. It translates to CATAPEVAGQPQHF.